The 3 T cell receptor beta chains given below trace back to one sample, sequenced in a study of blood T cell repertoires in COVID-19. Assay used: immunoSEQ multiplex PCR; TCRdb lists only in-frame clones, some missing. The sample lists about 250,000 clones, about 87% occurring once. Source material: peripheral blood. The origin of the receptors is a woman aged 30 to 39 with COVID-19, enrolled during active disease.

The CDR3 DNA reads TGCGCCAGCAGCTTGGATGCGGGACTAGCGGCCAATGAGCAGTTCTTC. Its protein is CASSLDAGLAANEQFF. The rearrangement links TRBV5-1 to TRBJ2-1; 11 positions match TRBD2. Germline V gene sequence: CDR1 SGHRS, CDR2 YFSETQ. The CDR3 extends over 16 amino acids. With 0 bases clipped from V and 6 bases from J, the junction kept 5 bases outside the gene matches.

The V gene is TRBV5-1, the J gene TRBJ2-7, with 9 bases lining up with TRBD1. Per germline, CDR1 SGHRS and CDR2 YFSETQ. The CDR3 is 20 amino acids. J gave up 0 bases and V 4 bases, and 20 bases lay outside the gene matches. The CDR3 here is CASSTNKGQGGNRVSYEQYV. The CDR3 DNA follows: TGCGCCAGCAGCACCAATAAGGGACAGGGTGGAAATCGAGTCTCCTACGAGCAGTACGTC.

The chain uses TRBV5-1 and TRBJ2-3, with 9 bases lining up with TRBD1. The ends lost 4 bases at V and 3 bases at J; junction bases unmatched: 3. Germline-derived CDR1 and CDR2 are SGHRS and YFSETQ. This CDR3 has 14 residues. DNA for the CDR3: TGCGCCAGCAGCACGGACAGGGGTACAGATACGCAGTATTTT. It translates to CASSTDRGTDTQYF.